The 9 T cell receptor beta chains listed next were all sequenced from one sample in a study of blood T cell repertoires in COVID-19. Measured with immunoSEQ multiplex PCR; TCRdb has only the in-frame clones, and not every one. The data show almost 200,000 clones, with 85% to 90% seen just once and 0.78% held by the top ten. Sequenced input: peripheral blood. The receptors come from a woman aged 70 to 79 with acute or convalescent COVID-19.

This clone was seen once. The junction and the germline gene differ at one end; a read error may be behind it. The V call is TRBV19, the J call TRBJ1-2; possibly TRBD1 for D (6 bases). The V gene's germline CDR1 is LNHDA and CDR2 SQIVND (reference sequence). CDR3 length: 15 amino acids. CDR3 in amino acids: CASSTRGRIPLGYTF. The CDR3 DNA sequence: TGTGCCAGCAGTACCAGGGGCCGAATCCCTTTAGGCTACACCTTC. Looking up the rest from reference TRBV19 and TRBJ1-2 gives the full variable domain: DGGITQSPKYLFRKEGQNVTLSCEQNLNHDAMYWYRQDPGQGLRLIYYSQIVNDFQKGDIAEGYSVSREKKESFPLTVTSAQKNPTAFYLCASSTRGRIPLGYTFGSGTRLTVV.

J is TRBJ2-1 and V is TRBV7-7; 9 positions agree with TRBD1. The length of the CDR3 is 17 residues. After removal of 5 bases from V and 0 bases from J, the junction contained 8 bases not matched to a gene. CDR1 and CDR2 from the germline V gene are SSHAT and FNYEAQ (reference sequence). The CDR3 is CASSPGQGVSSYNEQFF. CDR3 DNA sequence: TGTGCCAGCAGCCCGGGACAGGGCGTGAGCTCCTACAATGAGCAGTTCTTC.

J is TRBJ2-1 and V is TRBV28; 9 nucleotides align to TRBD1. Losses at the gene ends were 3 bases for V and 9 bases for J; bases not matched to a gene: 15. Germline V CDR1 and CDR2: MDHEN, SYDVKM. The length of the CDR3 is 17 residues. This chain's CDR3 is CASSLGKGQGPLGEQFF. In DNA form, the CDR3 reads TGTGCCAGCAGTTTGGGGAAGGGACAGGGACCCCTGGGTGAGCAGTTCTTC.

The rearrangement uses TRBV5-4 and TRBJ2-7; 7 nucleotides agree with TRBD2. With 0 bases clipped from V and 6 bases from J, the junction kept 9 bases outside the gene matches. CDR1 is SGHNT, CDR2 YYREEE, per germline (reference sequence). The CDR3 covers 15 residues. DNA for the CDR3: TGTGCCAGCAGCTTGGGCGGGAGATCGGAATCCGAGCAGTACTTC. Protein: CASSLGGRSESEQYF.

V and J are TRBV7-2 and TRBJ2-1; 11 bases are shared with TRBD2. The V gene's germline CDR1 is SGHTA and CDR2 FQGNSA. CDR3 length equals 17 residues. V lost 0 bases and J lost 4; bases outside the gene matches: 5. CDR3 coding DNA: TGTGCCAGCAGCTTAGCCATAGGACTAGCGGGTTACAATGAGCAGTTCTTC. Its protein is CASSLAIGLAGYNEQFF.

The CDR3 loop reads CASSYEFSTDTQYF. The CDR3 nucleotides are TGTGCCAGCAGTTACGAGTTTAGCACAGATACGCAGTATTTT. J is TRBJ2-3 and V is TRBV6-5, with unresolved D. CDR3 length: 14 amino acids. Germline assignment: CDR1 MNHEY and CDR2 SVGAGI. V was clipped by 2 bases and J by 0 bases, with 6 bases between them.

V is TRBV5-1 and J is TRBJ2-6; 9 positions agree with TRBD1. There are 18 residues in the CDR3. Trimming at V came to 0 bases and at J to 0 bases, leaving 4 bases not matched to a gene. The germline V gene encodes CDR1 SGHRS and CDR2 YFSETQ. The CDR3 spells CASSLGGTGTSGANVLTF. CDR3 bases: TGCGCCAGCAGCTTGGGCGGGACAGGGACCTCTGGGGCCAACGTCCTGACTTTC. The full variable domain, with the rest looked up from reference TRBV5-1 and TRBJ2-6, is KAGVTQTPRYLIKTRGQQVTLSCSPISGHRSVSWYQQTPGQGLQFLFEYFSETQRNKGNFPGRFSGRQFSNSRSEMNVSTLELGDSALYLCASSLGGTGTSGANVLTFGAGSRLTVL.

This chain links TRBV3-1 (or the pseudogene TRBV3-2) with TRBJ1-1, with D perhaps TRBD1 (6 bases). CDR3 length: 14 amino acids. V lost 3 bases and J 4 bases, leaving 12 bases between the germline ends. From germline, CDR1 is LGHDT and CDR2 YNNKEL (reference sequence). The CDR3 DNA sequence: TGTGCCAGCAGCCACGGGGGGGCCTTCACTGAAGCTTTCTTT. Protein product: CASSHGGAFTEAFF.

V gene TRBV5-1 combines with J gene TRBJ2-3, with D unresolved. CDR3 length equals 13 residues. V was shortened by 4 bases and J by 4 bases, with 10 bases between the two germline ends. Germline CDR1 is SGHRS and CDR2 is YFSETQ. DNA for the CDR3: TGCGCCAGCAGCGAGGTCACTCCAGATACGCAGTATTTT. This codes for CASSEVTPDTQYF.